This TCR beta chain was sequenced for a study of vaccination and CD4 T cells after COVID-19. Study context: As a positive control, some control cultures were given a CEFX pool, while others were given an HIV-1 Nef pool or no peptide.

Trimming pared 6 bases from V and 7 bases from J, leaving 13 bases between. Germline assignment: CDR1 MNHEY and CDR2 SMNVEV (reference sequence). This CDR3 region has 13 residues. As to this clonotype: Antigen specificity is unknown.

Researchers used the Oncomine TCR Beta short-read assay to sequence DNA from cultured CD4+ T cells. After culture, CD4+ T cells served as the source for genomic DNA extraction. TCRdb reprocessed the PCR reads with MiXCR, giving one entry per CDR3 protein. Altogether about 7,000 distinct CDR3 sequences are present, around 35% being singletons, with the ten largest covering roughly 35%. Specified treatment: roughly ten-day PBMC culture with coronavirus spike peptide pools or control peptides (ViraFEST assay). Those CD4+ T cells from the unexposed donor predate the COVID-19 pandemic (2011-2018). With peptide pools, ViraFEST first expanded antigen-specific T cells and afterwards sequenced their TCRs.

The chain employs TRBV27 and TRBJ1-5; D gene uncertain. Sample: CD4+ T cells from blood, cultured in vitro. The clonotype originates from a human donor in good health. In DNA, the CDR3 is TGTGCCAGCAGCCCGGGTGCAAACCAGCCCCAGCATTTT. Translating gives CASSPGANQPQHF.